This passage covers 21 T cell receptor beta chains from one sample sequenced in a study of T-cell memory formation after mild COVID-19. TCRdb itself ran the 5' RACE reads through MiXCR, one entry per CDR3 protein. The table lists around 320,000 distinct CDR3 sequences, around an eighth of them singletons. The sample was PBMCs or a T cell subset sorted from them (not recorded which). These receptors were obtained from a man aged 18 to 29 who had mild COVID-19 (a few samples of this study predate the infection). Cell type and time point are not known.

The table lists this clonotype with a few counts. The gene calls are TRBV27 and TRBJ2-3; D unresolved. This CDR3 region has 14 residues. With 4 bases removed from V and 4 bases from J, the gap between germline ends came to 12 bases. Germline V gene lookup returns CDR1 MNHEY and CDR2 SMNVEV (reference sequence). As DNA, the CDR3 is TGTGCCAGCAGTTCGACCTCATTCGCAGATACGCAGTATTTT. Encoded protein: CASSSTSFADTQYF.

This clonotype was detected once. The rearrangement joins TRBV23-1 to TRBJ1-5; no definite D call. Being an ORF, TRBV23-1 has a function that is uncertain. This CDR3 spans 14 amino acids. Deletions cut 4 bases from V and 9 bases from J, with 16 bases between. The CDR3 DNA reads TGCGCCAGCAGTCTTTTTGGGGTGAGTCCGCCCCAGCATTTT. Residues: CASSLFGVSPPQHF.

A few counts support this clonotype. The rearrangement joins TRBV7-2 to TRBJ2-7, with D uncertain. The V end lost 5 bases, the J end lost 5 bases, and 13 bases lay between the germline ends. Germline CDR1 SGHTA, CDR2 FQGNSA. The CDR3 is 13 residues long. This CDR3 is CASSQRNLDEQYF. In DNA form, the CDR3 reads TGTGCCAGCAGCCAGAGGAATTTGGACGAGCAGTACTTC.

The J gene is TRBJ2-4, the V gene TRBV20-1, with 8 bases identical to TRBD1. CDR1 is DFQATT, CDR2 SNEGSKA, per germline (reference sequence). The CDR3 has 13 amino acids. V shed 5 bases, J shed 2 bases, and the junction held 2 bases outside the gene matches. Here the CDR3 reads CSAWDRPKNIQYF. The CDR3, as DNA: TGCAGTGCTTGGGACAGGCCCAAAAACATTCAGTACTTC.

This clonotype has a handful of counts. The V gene is TRBV7-2, the J gene TRBJ2-1; TRBD2 agrees at 8 bases. This CDR3 comprises 15 residues. The germline CDR1 and CDR2 sequences are SGHTA and FQGNSA. With V trimmed by 1 base and J by 2 bases, 1 base remained unmatched. CDR3: CASSLGRGAYNEQFF. The CDR3 nucleotides read TGTGCCAGCAGCTTAGGGCGGGGGGCCTACAATGAGCAGTTCTTC. Using reference TRBV7-2 and TRBJ2-1 for the parts outside the CDR3, the full variable domain is GAGVSQSPSNKVTEKGKDVELRCDPISGHTALYWYRQSLGQGLEFLIYFQGNSAPDKSGLPSDRFSAERTGGSVSTLTIQRTQQEDSAVYLCASSLGRGAYNEQFFGPGTRLTVL.

The table lists this clonotype with a few counts. The chain combines TRBV9 with TRBJ2-2; no reliable D call. Looked up from germline, CDR1 is SGDLS and CDR2 is YYNGEE. The length of the CDR3 is 15 residues. The V and J ends lost 5 bases and 4 bases respectively, with 15 bases between them. The CDR3 DNA reads as TGTGCCAGCAGGCGTAATGCCGGGCCCACCGGGGAGCTGTTTTTT. This encodes CASRRNAGPTGELFF.

V is TRBV2 and J is TRBJ1-1; D is unresolved. V lost 2 bases and J 2 bases, leaving 3 bases between the germline ends. Germline V gene data show CDR1 as SNHLY and CDR2 as FYNNEI. The CDR3 loop spans 12 amino acids. DNA for the CDR3: TGTGCCAGCAGTGAATTTAACACTGAAGCTTTCTTT. Translated: CASSEFNTEAFF.

This clonotype was observed a few times. The chain couples TRBV12-3 or TRBV12-4 to TRBJ1-2; D may be TRBD1 (6 bases). V dropped 6 bases and J dropped 9 bases, with 17 bases sitting between them. The CDR3 spans 13 residues. The CDR3 region is CASSSRGGASYTF. DNA of the CDR3: TGTGCCAGCAGCTCCCGTGGGGGGGCGAGCTACACCTTC.

In this sample, this clonotype turned up a few times. The DNA for the CDR3 is TGTGCCAGCAGCCTACGGGGACAGGGCGGTAGGACCCTCCACTTT. This gives the protein CASSLRGQGGRTLHF. The chain has TRBV28 and TRBJ1-6; 9 bases agree with TRBD1. The CDR3 totals 15 residues. Unmatched junction bases numbered 14, after V lost 6 bases and J lost 14 bases. Germline lookup yields CDR1 MDHEN and CDR2 SYDVKM.

The chain combines TRBV20-1 with TRBJ1-2; no reliable D call. V dropped 4 bases and J dropped 5 bases, with 8 bases sitting between them. Germline CDR1 is DFQATT and CDR2 is SNEGSKA (reference sequence). CDR3 size: 11 residues. The chain's CDR3 is CSAKTDYGYTF. CDR3 nucleotides: TGCAGTGCTAAGACGGATTATGGCTACACCTTC.

The chain employs TRBV7-3 and TRBJ2-2; D is ambiguous. CDR1 is SGHTA and CDR2 is FQGTGA in the germline V gene. The CDR3 sequence is 12 residues long. V lost 6 bases to trimming and J lost 6 bases, with 8 bases between them. The chain's CDR3 is CASRQLPGELFF. The CDR3 coding sequence is TGTGCCAGCAGGCAGCTCCCCGGGGAGCTGTTTTTT. The full variable domain, completed using reference TRBV7-3 and TRBJ2-2, is GAGVSQTPSNKVTEKGKYVELRCDPISGHTALYWYRQSLGQGPEFLIYFQGTGAADDSGLPNDRFFAVRPEGSVSTLKIQRTERGDSAVYLCASRQLPGELFFGEGSRLTVL.

The V gene is TRBV10-3, the J gene TRBJ2-7; 12 bases map to TRBD2. The CDR3 is 14 residues long. Unmatched junction bases numbered 9, after V lost 10 bases and J lost 5 bases. Germline V gene sequence: CDR1 ENHRY, CDR2 SYGVKD. The CDR3 sequence: CATRTSGVRNEQYF. The CDR3 coding sequence is TGTGCCACCCGGACTAGCGGGGTTAGGAACGAGCAGTACTTC.

The chain couples TRBV12-3 or TRBV12-4 to TRBJ1-1; no reliable D call. The CDR3 extends over 15 amino acids. Trimming left V 3 bases short and J 0 bases short, with 11 bases between. The CDR3 sequence: CASSFTGSMNTEAFF. The CDR3 DNA reads as TGTGCCAGCAGTTTTACTGGGTCTATGAACACTGAAGCTTTCTTT.

In its sample, this clonotype was seen a few times. The chain uses TRBV9 and TRBJ2-5; TRBD2 matches 8 bases. After removal of 0 bases from V and 5 bases from J, the junction contained 9 bases not matched to a gene. This CDR3 spans 16 amino acids. Germline V gene lookup returns CDR1 SGDLS and CDR2 YYNGEE. CDR3 in DNA: TGTGCCAGCAGCGTAGGGGTCGGGGGGGCAGTGGAGACCCAGTACTTC. It translates to CASSVGVGGAVETQYF.

This clonotype has just a few counts. The CDR3 nucleotides read TGTGCCAGCAGTGACAACAGGGGAACCTACGAGCAGTACGTC. The encoded protein is CASSDNRGTYEQYV. The gene calls are TRBV6-7 and TRBJ2-7; 7 nucleotides match TRBD1. TRBV6-7 carries the ORF label, with uncertain function. The length of the CDR3 is 14 residues. V gave up 5 bases and J gave up 2 bases; unmatched junction bases: 6.

This chain connects TRBV29-1 to TRBJ2-1; D unresolved. Germline CDR1 and CDR2: SQVTM and ANQGSEA. Trimming removed 5 bases from V and 9 bases from J, with 14 bases in between. The CDR3 sequence is 12 residues long. In nucleotides, the CDR3 is TGCAGCGTTAGGACCGATAGGAGTGAGCAGTTCTTC. Its translation: CSVRTDRSEQFF.

This clonotype was detected a few times. The chain is built from TRBV7-2 and TRBJ2-7, with D uncertain. Deletions cut 5 bases from V and 5 bases from J, with 13 bases between. Germline loops: CDR1 SGHTA, CDR2 FQGNSA. This CDR3 has 13 residues. The CDR3 DNA reads as TGTGCCAGCAGCCCGCCGTCCATACACGAGCAGTACTTC. Translation gives CASSPPSIHEQYF. The variable domain in full, completed from reference TRBV7-2 and TRBJ2-7, reads GAGVSQSPSNKVTEKGKDVELRCDPISGHTALYWYRQSLGQGLEFLIYFQGNSAPDKSGLPSDRFSAERTGGSVSTLTIQRTQQEDSAVYLCASSPPSIHEQYFGPGTRLTVT.

The chain joins TRBV20-1 to TRBJ2-3; tentative D call: TRBD2 (5 bases). The germline V and J ends were trimmed by 0 bases and 4 bases, with 17 bases remaining between them. Per germline, CDR1 DFQATT and CDR2 SNEGSKA (reference sequence). The CDR3 runs to 16 residues. The CDR3 loop reads CSARDGLAAVADTQYF. DNA for the CDR3: TGCAGTGCTAGAGATGGTCTAGCCGCTGTTGCAGATACGCAGTATTTT.

This clonotype appeared a few times. In DNA, the CDR3 is TGCGCCAGCAGCTCCCAGGCTAGCGGGGTAGAGACCCAGTACTTC. Translated: CASSSQASGVETQYF. The J gene is TRBJ2-5, the V gene TRBV5-1, with TRBD2 matching 9 bases. CDR1 and CDR2 (germline): SGHRS, YFSETQ. The trim removed 3 bases at V and 4 bases at J, leaving 7 bases unmatched. The CDR3 totals 15 residues.

The sample holds a few counts of this clonotype. The rearrangement uses TRBV4-3 and TRBJ2-7; D perhaps matches TRBD1 (5 bases). The CDR3 loop spans 15 amino acids. The germline V gene has CDR1 LGHNA and CDR2 YSLEER. Trimming shortened V by 0 bases and J by 0 bases, and 9 bases separated the two germline ends. The CDR3 loop reads CASSQEDSFSYEQYF. The CDR3 DNA follows: TGCGCCAGCAGCCAAGAAGACAGCTTCTCCTACGAGCAGTACTTC.

This clonotype has just a few counts. The rearrangement links TRBV28 to TRBJ2-5; TRBD1 matches 8 bases. CDR3 length: 12 amino acids. V lost 6 bases and J lost 10; bases outside the gene matches: 7. The germline V gene encodes CDR1 MDHEN and CDR2 SYDVKM. The CDR3 DNA sequence: TGTGCCAGCAGCCGCGACAGGGGCGACCAGTACTTC. Residues: CASSRDRGDQYF.